This T cell receptor (beta chain) was captured by sequencing in a study of blood T cell repertoires in COVID-19 (dated by TCRdb to 2018 to 2021). Describing the broader study: Collaborator samples came from the United States, Italy and Spain and covered acute and convalescent phases of COVID-19. Sample metadata almost always included a de-identified subject ID, COVID-19 status, age in years and sex. The prospective study material was composed of cDNA or gDNA derived from T cells, B-cell-depleted T cells, or PBMCs. The dataset comprised deeply sampled blood TCRbeta repertoires from subjects exposed to, actively infected with, or recovered from COVID-19. HLA class I and class II types, where available, came from metadata supplied by the sample provider rather than from assay-based typing. A freely available public database, intended as a resource for researchers studying the immune response to SARS-CoV-2, is where the repertoires were released. The samples were drawn from the first 160 participants of the ongoing ImmuneRACE study and from 1,200 or so subjects provided by 6 global collaborators.

Each collaborating institution followed its own protocols to collect whole blood in K2EDTA tubes. For TCRbeta analysis, collaborators shipped samples as frozen whole blood, isolated PBMCs, or DNA extracted from either of those sample types. This clone is a singleton in its sample. It lacks a known antigen. Qualities for individual bases were not recorded, and no much larger clone is one base off. The paper's findings and limits, for the study overall: Clinical and demographic metadata were provided uncurated, with the amount varying by source and participant.

TCRbeta CDR3 regions were amplified from genomic DNA using the immunoSEQ Assay, a bias-controlled multiplex PCR. The paper's processing steps were these. The number of nucleated cells in each sample was estimated by amplification of reference gene primers within the assay. To quantify the absolute abundance of each unique TCRbeta CDR3 rearrangement, sequence reads were collapsed and filtered. Productive Simpson clonality was computed per sample as the square root of Simpson's diversity index over productive rearrangements. TCRdb re-hosts the immuneACCESS table, in-frame sequences only. Its copies lack some clones; in the studies checked, an unresolved V gene accounts for under half of them, and the cause for the rest is not known. For V, J and clone size, that table is used; D and trimming come from the DNA. The sample table shows some 150,000 clones, and 80% to 90% are seen once. The ten largest account for around 15% of the sample.

Sequencing was done on a sample of peripheral blood. The receptor's source is a woman aged 35 to 49 with acute or convalescent COVID-19.

The nucleotides are TGTGCCAGCGCGCGACAGGGGGCAGATGAGCAGTTCTTC. Protein translation: CASARQGADEQFF. The chain links TRBV2 with TRBJ2-1; 10 central bases correspond to TRBD1. Germline trimming: 8 bases from V, 8 bases from J; junction bases outside gene matches: 6. The germline V gene encodes CDR1 SNHLY and CDR2 FYNNEI. Spanning cysteine to phenylalanine, the CDR3 consists of 13 amino acids. This entry keeps only the CDR3 DNA: 39 bases, framed from base 1.